The 25 T cell receptor beta chains given below trace back to one sample, sequenced in a study of spatial heterogeneity in lung cancer. Via MiXCR, TCRdb re-called the 5' RACE reads, giving one row per CDR3 protein. Counted here are approximately 52,000 distinct CDR3 sequences, roughly 6.5% occurring once; the ten biggest clones make up about 3%. The sample's time point: sample taken at primary tumor resection. Whole RNA obtained from tumor, nontumor lung or frozen PBMC underwent sequencing without sorting. Specimen: PBMCs, collected at surgery. These receptors all stem from a female donor with early-stage non-small cell lung cancer.

The J gene is TRBJ2-5, the V gene TRBV21-1; no check of the table's D call, TRBD2, against the DNA was made. TRBV21-1 is designated a pseudogene. The CDR3 sequence is 18 residues long. Here the CDR3 DNA reads TGTGCCAGCAGCGATCTGCTAGCGGGGGGGCCAGGGTCAGAGACCCAGTACTTC. Residues: CASSDLLAGGPGSETQYF.

The chain couples TRBV19 to TRBJ2-1; D is perhaps TRBD1 or TRBD2 (5 bases each). V was trimmed by 6 bases and J by 8 bases, leaving 26 bases between them. The CDR3 is 17 amino acids. Germline lookup yields CDR1 LNHDA and CDR2 SQIVND (reference sequence). This CDR3 reads CASRTPSGGAILDEQFF. The CDR3 DNA follows: TGTGCCAGTAGGACACCTAGTGGGGGAGCGATTTTGGATGAGCAGTTCTTC.

The chain couples TRBV2 to TRBJ2-6; no firm D call. Trimming took off 5 bases at V and 2 bases at J, with 13 bases between the two ends. The CDR3 sequence is 16 residues long. CDR1 is SNHLY, CDR2 FYNNEI, per germline. CDR3 residues: CASSPTLLTGANVLTF. CDR3 nucleotide sequence: TGTGCCAGCAGTCCAACACTCCTGACTGGGGCCAACGTCCTGACTTTC.

This clonotype appeared many times. J is TRBJ2-7 and V is TRBV28; 9 bases are shared with TRBD2. Germline V CDR1 and CDR2: MDHEN, SYDVKM. The V and J ends lost 8 bases and 2 bases, in that order; junction bases with no gene match: 4. The CDR3 is made up of 13 amino acids. In nucleotides, the CDR3 is TGTGCCAGCCAGACTAGCGGCACCTACGAGCAGTACTTC. This sequence encodes CASQTSGTYEQYF.

This clonotype was found many times. The chain combines TRBV2 with TRBJ1-1; TRBD1 matches 8 bases. V lost 3 bases and J lost 5; bases outside the gene matches: 2. This CDR3 has 13 residues. CDR1 and CDR2 (germline): SNHLY, FYNNEI. The CDR3 loop is CASSENRGTEAFF. CDR3 nucleotide sequence: TGTGCCAGCAGTGAGAACAGGGGGACTGAAGCTTTCTTT.

This clonotype showed up just a few times. V gene TRBV9 combines with J gene TRBJ2-3, with D perhaps matching TRBD1 (6 bases). V lost 4 bases and J 9 bases, leaving 21 bases between the germline ends. Germline V lookup: CDR1 SGDLS, CDR2 YYNGEE. CDR3 length equals 15 residues. The DNA for the CDR3 is TGTGCCAGCAGCTCGCCAAACGCACAGGGACGAACGCAGTATTTT. Translating it yields CASSSPNAQGRTQYF.

In its sample, this clonotype was seen many times. This rearrangement joins TRBV11-2 to TRBJ2-1; D is perhaps TRBD1 (6 bases). The CDR3 sequence is 15 residues long. Germline V lookup: CDR1 SGHAT, CDR2 FQNNGV. Trimming pared 5 bases from V and 7 bases from J, leaving 18 bases between. CDR3 sequence reads: CASSTGQSRANEQFF. The CDR3 nucleotides are TGTGCCAGCAGCACCGGACAGTCAAGAGCGAATGAGCAGTTCTTC.

This clonotype was seen many times. J is TRBJ1-2 and V is TRBV12-3 or TRBV12-4; D is unclear. The V gene lost 2 bases and the J gene lost 0 bases, with 1 base spanning the gap. The CDR3 runs to 12 residues. CDR3 nucleotide sequence: TGTGCCAGCAGTTTATCTAACTATGGCTACACCTTC. This codes for CASSLSNYGYTF.

This clonotype was picked up many times. The CDR3, as DNA: TGTGCCAGCAGCTTAAGCGGGGGCCCAGAGGAGACCCAGTACTTC. Its protein product is CASSLSGGPEETQYF. The chain uses TRBV7-9 and TRBJ2-5, with TRBD2 identical over 8 bases. This CDR3 spans 15 amino acids. CDR1 SEHNR and CDR2 FQNEAQ come from the germline V gene (reference sequence). The V segment lost 2 bases and the J segment 5 bases; nucleotides outside the gene matches: 7. The full variable domain, completed using reference TRBV7-9 and TRBJ2-5, is DTGVSQNPRHKITKRGQNVTFRCDPISEHNRLYWYRQTLGQGPEFLTYFQNEAQLEKSRLLSDRFSAERPKGSFSTLEIQRTEQGDSAMYLCASSLSGGPEETQYFGPGTRLLVL.

In this sample, this clonotype turned up many times. The chain recombines TRBV4-2 with TRBJ2-1; 8 bases match TRBD1. The CDR3 runs to 12 residues. V lost 4 bases, J lost 12 bases, and 5 bases stayed unmatched. CDR1 and CDR2 from the germline V gene are LGHNA and YNFKEQ. CDR3 nucleotides: TGTGCCAGCAGCCCAGGGGGCCTGGGGCAGTTCTTC. Translation gives CASSPGGLGQFF.

The chain employs TRBV5-4 and TRBJ2-3; perhaps TRBD2 as D (6 bases). The CDR3 has 15 residues. V dropped 0 bases and J dropped 3 bases, with 11 bases sitting between them. Germline CDR1 SGHNT, CDR2 YYREEE (reference sequence). As DNA, the CDR3 is TGTGCCAGCAGCTTGGACAGGAGGGCGACAGATACGCAGTATTTT. This codes for CASSLDRRATDTQYF. Variable domain in full (rest from reference TRBV5-4 and TRBJ2-3): ETGVTQSPTHLIKTRGQQVTLRCSSQSGHNTVSWYQQALGQGPQFIFQYYREEENGRGNFPPRFSGLQFPNYSSELNVNALELDDSALYLCASSLDRRATDTQYFGPGTRLTVL.

The chain links TRBV2 to TRBJ2-5; 8 positions match TRBD1. Germline values: CDR1 SNHLY, CDR2 FYNNEI. Losses at the gene ends were 1 base for V and 2 bases for J; bases not matched to a gene: 3. The CDR3 runs to 15 residues. The CDR3 DNA sequence: TGTGCCAGCAGTGAAGTCAGGGGGCCGCAAGAGACCCAGTACTTC. Translated, it gives CASSEVRGPQETQYF.

This clonotype was recorded a few times. This chain joins TRBV7-2 and TRBJ2-7, with D tentatively TRBD1 (7 bases). V lost 1 base and J lost 9, with 25 bases in between. The CDR3 covers 17 residues. The germline V gene has CDR1 SGHTA and CDR2 FQGNSA. CDR3: CASSLVGGTAAKAVQYF. As DNA, the CDR3 is TGTGCCAGCAGCTTAGTTGGGGGGACAGCGGCTAAGGCCGTGCAGTACTTC. The whole variable domain, remainder taken from reference TRBV7-2 and TRBJ2-7, is GAGVSQSPSNKVTEKGKDVELRCDPISGHTALYWYRQSLGQGLEFLIYFQGNSAPDKSGLPSDRFSAERTGGSVSTLTIQRTQQEDSAVYLCASSLVGGTAAKAVQYFGPGTRLTVT.

This clonotype showed up many times. The chain has TRBV20-1 and TRBJ2-7; the D is unclear. The CDR3 is made up of 12 amino acids. Germline CDR1 is DFQATT and CDR2 is SNEGSKA (reference sequence). Trimming stripped 4 bases from V and 5 bases from J, with 12 bases between. For the CDR3, the DNA is TGCAGTGCTAATGGGCAAACCCACGAGCAGTACTTC. Encoded protein: CSANGQTHEQYF.

Comment on this clonotype: One base away lies a much larger clone, so this may be a sequencing read error. The conserved phenylalanine or tryptophan normally closing the CDR3 is absent here, so this likely arose from a read error. CDR3 protein: CSASRQELRNEQFL. CDR3 DNA: TGCAGTGCTAGTCGACAGGAGCTCAGGAATGAGCAGTTCCTC. This chain links TRBV20-1 with TRBJ2-1, with TRBD1 as a possible D gene (6 bases). The germline V and J ends were trimmed by 3 bases and 7 bases, with 16 bases remaining between them. The CDR3 loop spans 14 amino acids. Germline CDR1 is DFQATT and CDR2 is SNEGSKA (reference sequence).

As concerns this clonotype: A read error may be the cause here, since a much bigger clone is one base away. The genes are TRBV7-3 and TRBJ2-2; D is perhaps TRBD2 (5 bases). Trimming stripped 4 bases from V and 3 bases from J, with 15 bases between. Germline V gene data show CDR1 as SGHTA and CDR2 as FQGTGA. The CDR3 runs 16 residues. DNA of the CDR3: TGTGCCAGCAGCTCTACCACTAGGGCGGACACCGGGGAGCTGTTTTTT. This sequence encodes CASSSTTRADTGELFF.

At least ten counts were recorded for this clonotype. This chain links TRBV13 with TRBJ2-2; either TRBD1 or TRBD2 may fit D (5 bases each). Looked up from germline, CDR1 is PRHDT and CDR2 is FYEKMQ (reference sequence). CDR3 size: 16 residues. Deletions cut 3 bases from V and 7 bases from J, with 18 bases between. The CDR3 DNA follows: TGTGCCAGCAGCTTCCCCCTCGGGGCGACGGGCGGGGAGCTGTTTTTT. This codes for CASSFPLGATGGELFF.

Many counts were recorded for this clonotype. This chain connects TRBV30 to TRBJ2-3; 11 bases are shared with TRBD2. Germline loops: CDR1 GTSNPN, CDR2 SVGIG (reference sequence). The CDR3 extends over 14 amino acids. Trimming at V came to 4 bases and at J to 11 bases, leaving 11 bases not matched to a gene. CDR3 in amino acids: CAWTLSLAGGVQYF. CDR3 coding DNA: TGTGCCTGGACCTTGAGTCTAGCGGGGGGTGTGCAGTATTTT.

This sequence joins TRBV2 and TRBJ2-2; 10 bases are a match to TRBD1. V gave up 6 bases and J gave up 7 bases; unmatched junction bases: 5. Germline V gene sequence: CDR1 SNHLY, CDR2 FYNNEI. The CDR3 consists of 14 residues. The DNA of the CDR3 is TGTGCCAGCAGATCCGGGACAGGGGTCGGGGAGCTGTTTTTT. It codes for CASRSGTGVGELFF.

Turning to this clonotype: A single base separates this from a much larger clone, so it may be a read error. The CDR3 nucleotides read TGTGCCAACAGGCCTCCTCTAGCGCCCGGGGAGCTGTTTTTT. Protein: CANRPPLAPGELFF. This chain joins TRBV12-3 or TRBV12-4 and TRBJ2-2; D is possibly TRBD2 (6 bases). V was clipped by 10 bases and J by 6 bases, with 18 bases between them. There are 14 residues in the CDR3.

Ten or more counts support this clonotype. The chain recombines TRBV4-1 with TRBJ2-7, with a weak D call TRBD1 (5 bases). The V end lost 1 base, the J end lost 2 bases, and 9 bases lay between the germline ends. The CDR3 consists of 14 residues. Germline V CDR1 and CDR2: MGHRA, YSYEKL. CDR3 nucleotides: TGCGCCAGCAGCCAAGTCCAGGGAACCTACGAGCAGTACTTC. Translation: CASSQVQGTYEQYF.

This clonotype showed up many times. The genes are TRBV7-2 and TRBJ2-2, with D possibly TRBD2 on 6 matching bases. V was shortened by 5 bases and J by 6 bases, with 19 bases between the two germline ends. Per germline, CDR1 SGHTA and CDR2 FQGNSA. This CDR3 comprises 16 residues. CDR3 DNA: TGTGCCAGCAGCCCACTATTCGGGGGAAAACCCGGGGAGCTGTTTTTT. Translating gives CASSPLFGGKPGELFF. Full variable domain (missing parts from reference TRBV7-2 and TRBJ2-2): GAGVSQSPSNKVTEKGKDVELRCDPISGHTALYWYRQSLGQGLEFLIYFQGNSAPDKSGLPSDRFSAERTGGSVSTLTIQRTQQEDSAVYLCASSPLFGGKPGELFFGEGSRLTVL.

This clonotype was seen many times. The rearrangement joins TRBV24-1 to TRBJ2-6, with a weak D call TRBD1 (5 bases). V was trimmed by 2 bases and J by 1 base, leaving 8 bases between them. CDR3 size: 16 residues. The germline gives CDR1 KGHDR, CDR2 SFDVKD. CDR3 bases: TGTGCCACCAGTGATTCGACAGTTTCTGGGGCCAACGTCCTGACTTTC. This sequence encodes CATSDSTVSGANVLTF.

Written as DNA, the CDR3 is TGTGCCAGCAGCTTATCCCAAGGGGAGCAGTACTTC. Amino acids: CASSLSQGEQYF. The chain is built from TRBV7-9 and TRBJ2-7, with D hard to call. The V and J ends lost 2 bases and 7 bases respectively, with 9 bases between them. The CDR3 is 12 amino acids. Per germline, CDR1 SEHNR and CDR2 FQNEAQ (reference sequence). The complete variable domain, with remaining parts taken from reference TRBV7-9 and TRBJ2-7, reads DTGVSQNPRHKITKRGQNVTFRCDPISEHNRLYWYRQTLGQGPEFLTYFQNEAQLEKSRLLSDRFSAERPKGSFSTLEIQRTEQGDSAMYLCASSLSQGEQYFGPGTRLTVT.

This clonotype was detected ten times or more. The rearrangement uses TRBV4-3 and TRBJ2-1; the D is unclear. This CDR3 has 14 residues. Germline V gives CDR1 LGHNA, CDR2 YSLEER. Trimming stripped 3 bases from V and 0 bases from J, with 6 bases between. CDR3 DNA sequence: TGCGCCAGCAGCCAGATAGACTCCTACAATGAGCAGTTCTTC. Translated, it gives CASSQIDSYNEQFF.